What follows are 13 T cell receptor beta chains derived from one specimen sequenced in a study of CD8+ T cells in alopecia areata (dated by TCRdb to 2017 to 2018). The time point tag for this specimen amounts to: baseline before oral tofacitinib. The library came from the immunoSEQ multiplex PCR assay. RNA was extracted from all samples and reverse transcribed into cDNA, which served as template for TCR sequencing. TCRdb obtained this table from immuneACCESS and retained in-frame rearrangements with V and J assigned. These tables miss some clones; where compared with another copy, unresolved V genes account for less than half of the shortfall, and the remainder is unexplained. This sample has roughly 130,000 clones in its table, and 58% of those were observed once. The ten largest account for less than 5.5% of the sample. This material consisted of CD4+ T cells sorted from blood, taken at week 0. These receptors were collected from a human donor with alopecia areata.

This clone was counted a few times. V gene TRBV4-3 combines with J gene TRBJ2-6; unclear D gene. Germline assignment: CDR1 LGHNA and CDR2 YSLEER. The CDR3 totals 15 residues. V lost 0 bases and J 2 bases, leaving 5 bases between the germline ends. CDR3 nucleotides: TGCGCCAGCAGCCAAGATATGACTGGGGCCAACGTCCTGACTTTC. Protein: CASSQDMTGANVLTF.

The V and J genes are TRBV7-9 and TRBJ2-6; 9 nucleotides agree with TRBD1. CDR3 size: 17 residues. V was pared by 2 bases and J by 3 bases, with 5 bases of the junction left unmatched. Germline V CDR1 and CDR2: SEHNR, FQNEAQ (reference sequence). DNA for the CDR3: TGTGCCAGCAGCTTACCACAGGGGGCAGGTGGGGCCAACGTCCTGACTTTC. Encoded protein: CASSLPQGAGGANVLTF.

This chain joins TRBV4-2 and TRBJ1-2, with a weak D call TRBD1 (6 bases). V was shortened by 2 bases and J by 0 bases, with 10 bases between the two germline ends. This CDR3 is 15 amino acids long. Per germline, CDR1 LGHNA and CDR2 YNFKEQ. The CDR3 coding sequence is TGTGCCAGCAGCCAAACAGGGCTAGCTAACTATGGCTACACCTTC. Its translation: CASSQTGLANYGYTF.

V gene TRBV6-5 combines with J gene TRBJ2-5; TRBD2 agrees at 9 bases. Losses at the gene ends were 6 bases for V and 5 bases for J; bases not matched to a gene: 7. From germline, CDR1 is MNHEY and CDR2 SVGAGI. The CDR3 has 14 residues. CDR3 protein: CASSRGGGYETQYF. Here the CDR3 DNA reads TGTGCCAGCAGCCGCGGGGGGGGGTATGAGACCCAGTACTTC.

The gene calls are TRBV30 and TRBJ1-2; 11 nucleotides line up with TRBD1. Losses at the gene ends were 4 bases for V and 6 bases for J; bases not matched to a gene: 4. There are 13 residues in the CDR3. Germline CDR1 reads GTSNPN; CDR2 reads SVGIG (reference sequence). The CDR3 here is CAWTKGQGDGYTF. DNA for the CDR3: TGTGCCTGGACCAAGGGACAGGGGGATGGCTACACCTTC.

This clone was seen a handful of times. The chain has TRBV4-3 and TRBJ2-4, with TRBD1 as a possible D gene (5 bases). V gave up 5 bases and J gave up 6 bases, with 23 bases separating them. Germline V lookup: CDR1 LGHNA, CDR2 YSLEER. The length of the CDR3 is 17 residues. In DNA form, the CDR3 reads TGCGCCAGCAGCACCGAATTGGCAGGGTCCTTCGGAAACATTCAGTACTTC. It encodes CASSTELAGSFGNIQYF.

The CDR3 sequence: CASSQDVDRASMTSYEQYF. The CDR3 DNA is TGCGCCAGCAGCCAAGACGTTGACAGGGCCTCGATGACTTCCTACGAGCAGTACTTC. The gene calls are TRBV4-3 and TRBJ2-7; 7 bases match TRBD1. Per the germline V gene, CDR1 is LGHNA and CDR2 is YSLEER. The CDR3 length is 19 residues. Unmatched junction bases numbered 15, after V lost 0 bases and J lost 1 base.

The chain couples TRBV7-9 to TRBJ1-4; TRBD1 aligns across 7 bases. V shed 4 bases, J shed 5 bases, and the junction held 7 bases outside the gene matches. Looked up from germline, CDR1 is SEHNR and CDR2 is FQNEAQ (reference sequence). The CDR3 spans 15 residues. CDR3 nucleotides: TGTGCCAGCAGCTCAGCCGGACAGGCAAATGAAAAACTGTTTTTT. This encodes CASSSAGQANEKLFF.

This sequence joins TRBV9 and TRBJ2-7; D possibly corresponds to TRBD2 (5 bases). Trimming left V 0 bases short and J 6 bases short, with 13 bases between. This CDR3 has 14 residues. Germline-derived CDR1 and CDR2 are SGDLS and YYNGEE. The CDR3 sequence is CASSVAGLPGEQYF. The CDR3 region has the DNA TGTGCCAGCAGCGTAGCTGGACTCCCGGGCGAGCAGTACTTC.

The chain carries TRBV7-2 and TRBJ2-2; possibly TRBD2 for D (5 bases). CDR3 size: 13 residues. V was cut by 3 bases and J by 6 bases, with 8 bases left in between. CDR1 is SGHTA and CDR2 is FQGNSA in the germline V gene. The CDR3 sequence: CASSFREPGELFF. CDR3 nucleotides: TGTGCCAGCAGCTTCCGGGAACCCGGGGAGCTGTTTTTT.

This rearrangement joins TRBV18 to TRBJ2-1; no definite D call. V was trimmed by 2 bases and J by 5 bases, leaving 10 bases between them. The length of the CDR3 is 14 residues. The germline CDR1 and CDR2 sequences are KGHSH and LQKENI. For the CDR3, the DNA is TGTGCCAGCTCACCATTGAATATTGACAATGAGCAGTTCTTC. It specifies CASSPLNIDNEQFF.

This clone has a single count. The rearrangement joins TRBV2 to TRBJ1-2; possibly TRBD1 for D (5 bases). The germline CDR1 and CDR2 sequences are SNHLY and FYNNEI. The CDR3 contains 12 residues. V dropped 7 bases and J dropped 6 bases, with 12 bases sitting between them. The CDR3 loop reads CASTWGRDGYTF. CDR3 sequence (DNA): TGTGCCAGCACTTGGGGGAGGGATGGCTACACCTTC.

CDR3 protein: CAWRVLSYEQYF. The CDR3 DNA reads TGTGCCTGGAGAGTGCTCTCCTACGAGCAGTACTTC. The chain links TRBV30 to TRBJ2-7; no reliable D call. The CDR3 contains 12 residues. Deletions cut 3 bases from V and 0 bases from J, with 6 bases between. The germline V gene encodes CDR1 GTSNPN and CDR2 SVGIG (reference sequence). Full variable domain (rest looked up from reference TRBV30 and TRBJ2-7): SQTIHQWPATLVQPVGSPLSLECTVEGTSNPNLYWYRQAAGRGLQLLFYSVGIGQISSEVPQNLSASRPQDRQFILSSKKLLLSDSGFYLCAWRVLSYEQYFGPGTRLTVT.